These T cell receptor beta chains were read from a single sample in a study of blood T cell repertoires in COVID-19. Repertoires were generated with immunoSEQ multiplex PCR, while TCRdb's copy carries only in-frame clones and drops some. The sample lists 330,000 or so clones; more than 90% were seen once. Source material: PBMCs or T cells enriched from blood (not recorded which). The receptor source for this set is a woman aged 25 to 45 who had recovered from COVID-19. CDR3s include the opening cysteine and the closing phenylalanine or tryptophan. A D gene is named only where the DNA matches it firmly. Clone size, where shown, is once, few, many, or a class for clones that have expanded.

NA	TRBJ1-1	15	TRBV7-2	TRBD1	CASSFRQGLETEAFF	TGTGCCAGCAGCTTTCGACAGGGTTTGGAGACTGAAGCTTTCTTT
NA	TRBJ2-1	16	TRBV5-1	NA	CASSSLDGQGHNEQFF	TGCGCCAGCAGCTCCCTGGACGGGCAGGGCCACAATGAGCAGTTCTTC
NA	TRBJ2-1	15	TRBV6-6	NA	CASSYLLGTYNEQFF	TGTGCCAGCAGTTATCTCTTGGGCACCTACAATGAGCAGTTCTTC
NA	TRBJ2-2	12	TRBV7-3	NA	CASSRGTGELFF	TGTGCCAGCAGCAGAGGGACCGGGGAGCTGTTTTTT
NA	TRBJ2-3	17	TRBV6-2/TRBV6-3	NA	CASSPGHGRTFTDTQYF	TGTGCCAGCAGTCCCGGACATGGACGGACCTTCACAGATACGCAGTATTTT
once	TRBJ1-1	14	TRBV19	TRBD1	CASSMSSGTGKAFF	TGTGCCAGTAGTATGAGTTCCGGGACAGGAAAAGCTTTCTTT
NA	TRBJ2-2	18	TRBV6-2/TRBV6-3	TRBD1	CASSILSSGTDNTGELFF	TGTGCCAGCAGCATACTCTCCTCCGGGACAGACAACACCGGGGAGCTGTTTTTT
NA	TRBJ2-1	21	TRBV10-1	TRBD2	CASSEGVTLGGEAGGMDEQFF	TGCGCCAGCAGTGAGGGCGTCACACTGGGTGGGGAAGCGGGAGGGATGGATGAGCAGTTCTTC
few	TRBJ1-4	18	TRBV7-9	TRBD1	CASSPYLTGEGSNEKLFF	TGTGCCAGCAGCCCCTACTTGACAGGGGAGGGGAGTAATGAAAAACTGTTTTTT
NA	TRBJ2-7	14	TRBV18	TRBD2	CASSLGLATYEQYF	TGTGCCAGCTCGTTGGGACTAGCGACCTACGAGCAGTACTTC
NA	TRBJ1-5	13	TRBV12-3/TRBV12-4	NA	CASILDRNQPQHF	TGTGCCAGCATTCTCGACAGGAATCAGCCCCAGCATTTT
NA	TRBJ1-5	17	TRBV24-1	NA	CATSDSRGVEGNQPQHF	TGTGCCACCAGTGATTCAAGAGGGGTGGAGGGGAATCAGCCCCAGCATTTT
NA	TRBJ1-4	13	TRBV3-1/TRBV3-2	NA	CASSHPDSPKLFF	TGTGCCAGCAGCCACCCGGACAGTCCTAAACTGTTTTTT
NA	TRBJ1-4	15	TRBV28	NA	CASSNYRAGNEKLFF	TGTGCCAGCAGTAACTACAGGGCAGGAAATGAAAAACTGTTTTTT
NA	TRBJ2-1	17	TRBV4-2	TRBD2	CASSQGARGGSYNEQFF	TGTGCCAGCAGCCAAGGGGCACGGGGGGGCTCCTACAATGAGCAGTTCTTC
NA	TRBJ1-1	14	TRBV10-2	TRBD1	CASGQGPIYTEAFF	TGCGCCAGCGGACAGGGGCCAATTTACACTGAAGCTTTCTTT
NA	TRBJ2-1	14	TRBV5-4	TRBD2	CASSLRTSDNEQFF	TGTGCCAGCAGCCTGCGGACTAGCGACAATGAGCAGTTCTTC
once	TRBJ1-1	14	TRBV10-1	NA	CASSGRAVNTEAFF	TGCGCCAGCAGTGGGCGGGCGGTGAACACTGAAGCTTTCTTT
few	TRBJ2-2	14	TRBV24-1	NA	CATADWANTGELFF	TGTGCCACCGCGGATTGGGCGAACACCGGGGAGCTGTTTTTT
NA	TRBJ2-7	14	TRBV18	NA	CASSPNRASGEQYF	TGTGCCAGCTCCCCGAACAGGGCTTCGGGGGAGCAGTACTTC
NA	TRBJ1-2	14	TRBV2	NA	CASSEGIRESGYTF	TGTGCCAGCAGTGAAGGGATCAGGGAAAGTGGCTACACCTTC
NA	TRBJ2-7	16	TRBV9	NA	CASSVGRSQGYDEQYF	TGTGCCAGCAGCGTAGGGAGGTCACAGGGATACGACGAGCAGTACTTC
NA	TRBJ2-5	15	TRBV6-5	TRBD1	CASSNLRGLQETQYF	TGTGCCAGCAGTAACCTGAGGGGGCTGCAAGAGACCCAGTACTTC
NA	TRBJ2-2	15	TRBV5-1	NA	CASSFSGANTGELFF	TGCGCCAGCAGCTTTAGCGGAGCGAACACCGGGGAGCTGTTTTTT
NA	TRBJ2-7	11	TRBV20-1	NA	CSATDNYEQYF	TGCAGTGCAACGGACAACTACGAGCAGTACTTC
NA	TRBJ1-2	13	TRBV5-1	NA	CASSPTGNYGYTF	TGCGCCAGCAGTCCTACAGGGAACTATGGCTACACCTTC